Sequencing of this TCR beta chain was carried out in a study of shared clonotypes between healthy human individuals. Study-wide background: Three plates were used per donor for CD4 naive, three for CD4 memory, two for CD8 naive and one for CD8 memory. Broader study findings: Among donors, clonotype sharing was expected to be affected by sequencing depth. Only a few donors were included, so the genetic and exposure-history diversity represented was limited.

This clone was picked up one time. Antigen unknown. Sequencing used immunoSEQ multiplex PCR; TCRdb keeps in-frame clones, though not all of them. The profile shows about 2.3 million clones, 80% to 95% of them singletons. The CDR3 loop spans 16 amino acids. V was pared by 4 bases and J by 0 bases, with 13 bases between. Germline V gene data show CDR1 as MNHNS and CDR2 as SASEGT. The J gene is TRBJ1-5, the V gene TRBV6-1; D unclear. Sequencing was done on a sample of naive CD4+ T cells from PBMCs. Subset of the sample: CD45RA+ positively selected. This clonotype was sampled from a man in his late teens or twenties in good health. Some clones in this sample may be carry-over from other donors' samples. The CDR3 DNA reads as TGTGCCAGCAGTGCCCGCCGGAGCTATAGCAATCAGCCCCAGCATTTT. Translation: CASSARRSYSNQPQHF.